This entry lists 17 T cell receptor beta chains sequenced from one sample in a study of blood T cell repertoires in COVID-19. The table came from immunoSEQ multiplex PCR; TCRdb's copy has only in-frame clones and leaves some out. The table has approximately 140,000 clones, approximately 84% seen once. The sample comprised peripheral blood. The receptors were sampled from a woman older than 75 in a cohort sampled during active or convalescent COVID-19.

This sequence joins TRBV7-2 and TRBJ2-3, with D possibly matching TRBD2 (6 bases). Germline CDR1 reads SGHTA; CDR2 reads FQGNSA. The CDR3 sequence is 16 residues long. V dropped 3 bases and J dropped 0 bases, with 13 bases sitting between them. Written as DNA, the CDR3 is TGTGCCAGCAGCTTCGGGGACTTTCGAAGCACAGATACGCAGTATTTT. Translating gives CASSFGDFRSTDTQYF.

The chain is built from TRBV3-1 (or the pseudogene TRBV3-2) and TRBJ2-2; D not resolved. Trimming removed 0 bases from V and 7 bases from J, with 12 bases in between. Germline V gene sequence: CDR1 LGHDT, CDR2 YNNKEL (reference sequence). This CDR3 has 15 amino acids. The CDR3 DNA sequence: TGTGCCAGCAGCCAAGATCCCCCCGCCAGCGGGGAGCTGTTTTTT. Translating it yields CASSQDPPASGELFF.

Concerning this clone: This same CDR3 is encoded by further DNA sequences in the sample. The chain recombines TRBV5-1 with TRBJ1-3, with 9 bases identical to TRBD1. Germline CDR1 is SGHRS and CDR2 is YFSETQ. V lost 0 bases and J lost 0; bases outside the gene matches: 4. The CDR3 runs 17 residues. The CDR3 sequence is CASSLGTGASSGNTIYF. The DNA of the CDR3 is TGCGCCAGCAGCTTGGGGACAGGGGCGAGCTCTGGAAACACCATATATTTT.

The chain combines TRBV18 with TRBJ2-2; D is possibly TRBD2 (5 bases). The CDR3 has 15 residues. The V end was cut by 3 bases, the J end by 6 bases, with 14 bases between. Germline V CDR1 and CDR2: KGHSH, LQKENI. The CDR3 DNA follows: TGTGCCAGCTCACCTGGAGGCGGGCACGCCGGGGAGCTGTTTTTT. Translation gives CASSPGGGHAGELFF.

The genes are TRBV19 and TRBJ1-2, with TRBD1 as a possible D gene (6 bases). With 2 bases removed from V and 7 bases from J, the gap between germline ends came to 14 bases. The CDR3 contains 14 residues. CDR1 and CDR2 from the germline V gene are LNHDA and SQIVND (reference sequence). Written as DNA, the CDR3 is TGTGCCAGTAGTATACAGGGGATCCGGACTGGCTACACCTTC. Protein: CASSIQGIRTGYTF.

The CDR3 protein is CASSREGVEGDQPQHF. CDR3 coding DNA: TGTGCCAGCAGTAGAGAGGGGGTTGAGGGGGATCAGCCCCAGCATTTT. The chain carries TRBV28 and TRBJ1-5; possible D gene TRBD1, 6 bases. The length of the CDR3 is 16 residues. Germline CDR1 MDHEN, CDR2 SYDVKM. The V gene lost 5 bases and the J gene lost 5 bases, with 19 bases spanning the gap.

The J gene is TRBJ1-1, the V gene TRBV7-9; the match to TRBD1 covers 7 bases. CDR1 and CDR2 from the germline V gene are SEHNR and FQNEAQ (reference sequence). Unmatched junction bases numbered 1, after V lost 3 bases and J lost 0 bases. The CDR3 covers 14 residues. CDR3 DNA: TGTGCCAGCAGCTTCGGGACAGTGAACACTGAAGCTTTCTTT. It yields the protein CASSFGTVNTEAFF.

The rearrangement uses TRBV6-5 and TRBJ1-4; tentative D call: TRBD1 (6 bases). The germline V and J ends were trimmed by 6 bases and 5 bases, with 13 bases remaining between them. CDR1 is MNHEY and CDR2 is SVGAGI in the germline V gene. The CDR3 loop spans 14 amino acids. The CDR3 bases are TGTGCCAGCAGCGACCGAGACAGGAATGAAAAACTGTTTTTT. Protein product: CASSDRDRNEKLFF.

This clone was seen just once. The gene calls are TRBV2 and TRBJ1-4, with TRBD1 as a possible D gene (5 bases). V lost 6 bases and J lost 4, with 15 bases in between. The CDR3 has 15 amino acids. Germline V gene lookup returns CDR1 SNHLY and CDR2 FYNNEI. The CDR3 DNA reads TGTGCCAGCAGAGCCACAGGAGTTCTTAATGAAAAACTGTTTTTT. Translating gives CASRATGVLNEKLFF.

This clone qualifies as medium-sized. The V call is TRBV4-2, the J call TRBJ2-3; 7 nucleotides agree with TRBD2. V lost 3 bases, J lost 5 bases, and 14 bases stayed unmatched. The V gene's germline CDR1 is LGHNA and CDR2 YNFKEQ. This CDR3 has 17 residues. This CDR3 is CASSQTGKLAGVDTQYF. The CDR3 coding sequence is TGTGCCAGCAGCCAGACCGGGAAGCTCGCGGGGGTAGATACGCAGTATTTT.

Here the CDR3 reads CASSGAFWLAKNIQYF. The CDR3 nucleotides are TGTGCCAGTAGTGGAGCTTTCTGGCTAGCCAAAAACATTCAGTACTTC. The chain employs TRBV19 and TRBJ2-4; no clear D gene. Germline V gene sequence: CDR1 LNHDA, CDR2 SQIVND (reference sequence). This CDR3 contains 16 residues. Trimming left V 5 bases short and J 0 bases short, with 14 bases between.

The CDR3: CASKKGLPETQYF. For the CDR3, the DNA is TGTGCCAGCAAGAAGGGGTTGCCAGAGACCCAGTACTTC. The chain combines TRBV28 with TRBJ2-5, with D maybe TRBD1 (5 bases). There are 13 residues in the CDR3. Per germline, CDR1 MDHEN and CDR2 SYDVKM. Trimming stripped 7 bases from V and 4 bases from J, with 13 bases between. Supplemented by reference TRBV28 and TRBJ2-5, the full variable domain reads DVKVTQSSRYLVKRTGEKVFLECVQDMDHENMFWYRQDPGLGLRLIYFSYDVKMKEKGDIPEGYSVSREKKERFSLILESASTNQTSMYLCASKKGLPETQYFGPGTRLLVL.

The CDR3 DNA reads as TGTGCCAGCAGCGACGGGACAGCTTTCCCTGAAGCTTTCTTT. It encodes CASSDGTAFPEAFF. The chain is built from TRBV9 and TRBJ1-1; 7 bases align to TRBD1. V dropped 3 bases and J dropped 6; count of bases not matched to a gene: 8. There are 14 residues in the CDR3. Germline CDR1 is SGDLS and CDR2 is YYNGEE.

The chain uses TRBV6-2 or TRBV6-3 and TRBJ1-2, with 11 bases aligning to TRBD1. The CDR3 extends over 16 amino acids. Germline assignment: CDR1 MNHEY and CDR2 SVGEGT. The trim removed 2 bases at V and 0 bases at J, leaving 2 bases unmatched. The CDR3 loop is CASSYPGQGANYGYTF. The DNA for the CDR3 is TGTGCCAGCAGTTACCCGGGACAGGGGGCTAACTATGGCTACACCTTC.

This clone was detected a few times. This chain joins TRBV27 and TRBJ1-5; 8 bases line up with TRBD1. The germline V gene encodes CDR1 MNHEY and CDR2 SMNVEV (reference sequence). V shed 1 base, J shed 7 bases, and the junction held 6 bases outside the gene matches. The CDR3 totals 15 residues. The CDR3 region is CASSLWSTGEQPQHF. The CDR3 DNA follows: TGTGCCAGCAGTTTATGGTCGACAGGGGAACAGCCCCAGCATTTT.

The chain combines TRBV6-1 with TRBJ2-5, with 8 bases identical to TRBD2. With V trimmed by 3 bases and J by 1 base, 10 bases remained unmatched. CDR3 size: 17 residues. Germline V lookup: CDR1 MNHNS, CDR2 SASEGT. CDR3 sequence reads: CASSDRKVAGTQETQYF. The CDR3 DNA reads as TGTGCCAGCAGTGATCGCAAGGTAGCGGGGACCCAAGAGACCCAGTACTTC.

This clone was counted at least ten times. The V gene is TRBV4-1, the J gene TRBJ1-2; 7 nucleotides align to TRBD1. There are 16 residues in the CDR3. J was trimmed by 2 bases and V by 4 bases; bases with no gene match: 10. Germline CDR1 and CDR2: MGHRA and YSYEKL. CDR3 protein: CASSPYWDSQNYGYTF. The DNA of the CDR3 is TGCGCCAGCAGCCCCTACTGGGACAGCCAGAACTATGGCTACACCTTC.